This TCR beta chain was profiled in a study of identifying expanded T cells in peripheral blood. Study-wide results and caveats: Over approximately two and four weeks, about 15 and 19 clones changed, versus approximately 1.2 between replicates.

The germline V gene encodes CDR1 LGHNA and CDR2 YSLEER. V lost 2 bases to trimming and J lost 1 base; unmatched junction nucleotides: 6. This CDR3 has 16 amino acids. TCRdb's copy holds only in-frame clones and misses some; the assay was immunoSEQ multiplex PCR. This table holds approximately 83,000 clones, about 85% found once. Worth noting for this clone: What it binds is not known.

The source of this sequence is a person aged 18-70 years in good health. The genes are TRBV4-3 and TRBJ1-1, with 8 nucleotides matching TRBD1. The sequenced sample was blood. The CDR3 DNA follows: TGCGCCAGCAGCCAAATAGCCGGGACAGGGAACACTGAAGCTTTCTTT. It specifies CASSQIAGTGNTEAFF.